This passage covers 17 T cell receptor beta chains from one sample sequenced in a study of blood T cell repertoires in COVID-19. The assay was immunoSEQ multiplex PCR, and TCRdb's table has in-frame clones only and misses some. The table records about 190,000 clones, around 80% of them present only once. Sample: peripheral blood. These receptors all come from a man aged 25 to 45 with active or convalescent COVID-19.

The rearrangement joins TRBV6-6 to TRBJ1-1; 11 bases agree with TRBD1. The CDR3 covers 14 residues. Germline assignment: CDR1 MNHNY and CDR2 SVGAGI (reference sequence). Germline trimming cut 7 bases from V and 9 bases from J; bases unmatched to any gene: 10. CDR3: CASKSGTGGDKAFF. Written as DNA, the CDR3 is TGTGCCAGCAAATCCGGGACAGGGGGAGACAAAGCTTTCTTT.

The chain uses TRBV6-7 and TRBJ1-5; TRBD1 matches at 7 bases. TRBV6-7 is treated as an ORF (open reading frame) with a function not yet certain. The CDR3 loop spans 14 amino acids. V dropped 11 bases and J dropped 1; count of bases not matched to a gene: 8. CDR3 sequence: CAGPKDRSNQPQHF. In DNA form, the CDR3 reads TGTGCCGGACCTAAGGACAGGAGCAATCAGCCCCAGCATTTT.

V gene TRBV5-6 combines with J gene TRBJ2-3; D gene unclear. The V gene lost 0 bases and the J gene lost 9 bases, with 8 bases spanning the gap. The CDR3 length is 12 residues. CDR1 is SGHDT, CDR2 YYEEEE, per germline. The CDR3 sequence is CASSLVENTQYF. DNA of the CDR3: TGTGCCAGCAGCTTGGTGGAGAACACGCAGTATTTT.

The CDR3 nucleotides are TGTGCCAGCAACAGACAGGGGAACACTGAAGCTTTCTTT. Amino acid sequence: CASNRQGNTEAFF. The gene calls are TRBV2 and TRBJ1-1; 7 bases match TRBD1. There are 13 residues in the CDR3. Trimming took 7 bases from V and 1 from J; bases not matched to a gene: 3. Per the germline V gene, CDR1 is SNHLY and CDR2 is FYNNEI.

This clone was seen a single time. The CDR3 bases are TGTGCCAGCAGCCGCCAGACAGGGGGCAACGAGCAGTACGTC. Its protein product is CASSRQTGGNEQYV. The rearrangement joins TRBV7-8 to TRBJ2-7, with TRBD1 identical over 10 bases. The germline V gene has CDR1 SGHVS and CDR2 FQNEAQ. The CDR3 totals 14 residues. The V and J ends lost 5 bases and 5 bases, in that order; junction bases with no gene match: 6.

This sequence joins TRBV11-3 and TRBJ2-1; D call uncertain. The V end was cut by 3 bases, the J end by 4 bases, with 10 bases between. This CDR3 comprises 14 residues. Germline CDR1 SGHNT, CDR2 YENEEA. Here the CDR3 reads CASSFDARYNEQFF. For the CDR3, the DNA is TGTGCCAGCAGCTTCGACGCCAGGTACAATGAGCAGTTCTTC.

The chain couples TRBV5-5 to TRBJ2-7; 11 positions match TRBD1. This CDR3 has 16 residues. V dropped 2 bases and J dropped 3; count of bases not matched to a gene: 7. From germline, CDR1 is SGHKS and CDR2 YYEKEE (reference sequence). CDR3 in amino acids: CASSFRPGTGGYEQYF. The CDR3 coding sequence is TGTGCCAGCAGCTTTCGGCCGGGGACAGGGGGCTACGAGCAGTACTTC.

J is TRBJ2-3 and V is TRBV9, with 7 bases fitting TRBD2. V dropped 0 bases and J dropped 2; count of bases not matched to a gene: 3. Germline CDR1 is SGDLS and CDR2 is YYNGEE. CDR3 length: 15 residues. The CDR3 spells CASSVGLAHTDTQYF. Written as DNA, the CDR3 is TGTGCCAGCAGCGTAGGACTAGCTCACACAGATACGCAGTATTTT.

The V gene is TRBV7-9, the J gene TRBJ1-6; TRBD1 matches at 9 bases. The junction had 7 bases not matched to a gene; V was cut back by 6 bases and J by 7 bases. Germline values: CDR1 SEHNR, CDR2 FQNEAQ (reference sequence). The CDR3 spans 15 residues. CDR3 sequence reads: CASREGQGLNSPLHF. DNA of the CDR3: TGTGCCAGCAGAGAAGGACAGGGGTTAAATTCACCCCTCCACTTT.

J is TRBJ1-1 and V is TRBV6-5; D is possibly TRBD1 (6 bases). Trimming removed 2 bases at V and 4 bases at J, with 11 bases between. Germline CDR1 is MNHEY and CDR2 is SVGAGI. The CDR3 runs 14 residues. CDR3: CASSYQGSTTEAFF. As DNA, the CDR3 is TGTGCCAGCAGTTACCAGGGGTCGACCACTGAAGCTTTCTTT.

This chain connects TRBV9 to TRBJ1-5, with 8 bases fitting TRBD1. This CDR3 has 14 amino acids. Unmatched junction bases numbered 6, after V lost 4 bases and J lost 6 bases. CDR1 SGDLS and CDR2 YYNGEE come from the germline V gene. CDR3 sequence (DNA): TGTGCCAGCAGCAAGGACAGGGCGGGTCAGCCCCAGCATTTT. Amino acid sequence: CASSKDRAGQPQHF. Supplemented by reference TRBV9 and TRBJ1-5, the full variable domain reads DSGVTQTPKHLITATGQRVTLRCSPRSGDLSVYWYQQSLDQGLQFLIQYYNGEERAKGNILERFSAQQFPDLHSELNLSSLELGDSALYFCASSKDRAGQPQHFGDGTRLSIL.

The rearrangement joins TRBV28 to TRBJ2-5, with 9 bases lining up with TRBD1. J gave up 2 bases and V 7 bases, and 14 bases lay outside the gene matches. CDR3 length equals 17 residues. CDR1 MDHEN and CDR2 SYDVKM come from the germline V gene. The CDR3: CASTRGEQGAVQETQYF. CDR3 sequence (DNA): TGTGCCAGCACTCGAGGGGAACAGGGGGCCGTGCAAGAGACCCAGTACTTC.

The CDR3 DNA sequence: TGCGCCAGCAGCTTGAATCCCCGCTACGAGCAGTACTTC. Its protein product is CASSLNPRYEQYF. The gene calls are TRBV5-1 and TRBJ2-7; D uncertain. V gave up 1 base and J gave up 3 bases, with 8 bases separating them. Per the germline V gene, CDR1 is SGHRS and CDR2 is YFSETQ. CDR3 length: 13 residues. The entire variable domain, with the rest obtained from reference TRBV5-1 and TRBJ2-7, is as follows: KAGVTQTPRYLIKTRGQQVTLSCSPISGHRSVSWYQQTPGQGLQFLFEYFSETQRNKGNFPGRFSGRQFSNSRSEMNVSTLELGDSALYLCASSLNPRYEQYFGPGTRLTVT.

This clone was seen a single time. This chain joins TRBV11-2 and TRBJ2-1; possibly TRBD1 for D (5 bases). CDR1 and CDR2 from the germline V gene are SGHAT and FQNNGV. This CDR3 is built from 15 residues. The ends were cut back, 4 bases at V and 7 bases at J, with 17 bases in the middle. CDR3 sequence (DNA): TGTGCCAGCAGCTCGTACCAGGGTTTGTGGAATGAGCAGTTCTTC. It translates to CASSSYQGLWNEQFF.

This chain uses TRBV6-1 with TRBJ2-1; possible D gene TRBD2, 5 bases. Trimming pared 3 bases from V and 9 bases from J, leaving 18 bases between. The CDR3 consists of 15 residues. Per germline, CDR1 MNHNS and CDR2 SASEGT. Written as DNA, the CDR3 is TGTGCCAGCAGTGAGGGGAAGTACCCTACTAGTGAGCAGTTCTTC. This encodes CASSEGKYPTSEQFF.

The V gene is TRBV28, the J gene TRBJ1-1; no clear D. The germline V gene encodes CDR1 MDHEN and CDR2 SYDVKM. V gave up 4 bases and J gave up 7 bases, with 19 bases separating them. The CDR3 covers 15 residues. CDR3 loop: CASSSPLPGQLEAFF. The DNA of the CDR3 is TGTGCCAGCAGTTCCCCCCTCCCAGGCCAACTTGAAGCTTTCTTT.

This clone was observed once. The J gene is TRBJ2-7, the V gene TRBV5-1; TRBD1 agrees at 7 bases. CDR3 length: 16 amino acids. Germline CDR1 is SGHRS and CDR2 is YFSETQ. With 4 bases clipped from V and 6 bases from J, the junction kept 16 bases outside the gene matches. The CDR3 region has the DNA TGCGCCAGCAGCCAAGATAGGACAGGTGCCTCGAGCGAGCAGTACTTC. Residues: CASSQDRTGASSEQYF.